This record covers a single T cell receptor beta chain. Its antigen is not identified. The data were obtained in a study of cytomegalovirus exposure and HLA in healthy donors. Background on the study: About 79% of more than 300 genotyped donors fell in the Caucasian-associated ancestry cluster.

Study-wide points: Prior analysis indicated that the majority of TCR beta V segments exhibited productivity approximately 90% or approximately 30% of the time. A missense variant in DCLRE1C was later tied to TCR beta V- and J-gene trimming. Another analysis was done later, and it associated 16,951 TCR beta sequences with HLA alleles at 0.05 false discovery rate.

The PCR used 60 Vbeta and 13 Jbeta primers. Only in-frame clones appear in the TCRdb table, and some are missing; sequencing was by immunoSEQ multiplex PCR. This sample has about 170,000 clones, with more than 80% found just once. Germline assignment: CDR1 SGHTA and CDR2 FQGTGA. Trimming removed 5 bases from V and 6 bases from J; junction bases left unmatched: 8. The CDR3 runs 15 residues. This TCR derives from a woman aged 18-29 years in good health and CMV-seronegative. The sequencing sample was made of PBMCs. The chain recombines TRBV7-3 with TRBJ2-3, with 10 bases aligning to TRBD2. CDR3 loop: CASSLSSGSADTQYF. The CDR3 DNA sequence: TGTGCCAGCAGCCTATCTAGCGGGAGTGCGGATACGCAGTATTTT.